These T cell receptor beta chains were read from a single sample in a study of blood T cells in healthy people across ages. Each CDR3 protein gets one entry after TCRdb re-called the 5' RACE reads with MiXCR. The sample lists around 280,000 distinct CDR3 sequences; around 29% were seen once. Sequencing was carried out using blood. The source is a woman in her 70s in good health. The CDR3 runs from the conserved cysteine through the conserved F or W. A D gene is named only where the DNA matches it firmly. Where a row states a size, it is once, few, many or the class of an expanded clone; other rows omit it.

CDR3 length	V gene	clone size	D gene	J gene	CDR3 DNA	CDR3 protein
16	TRBV5-5	many	TRBD2	TRBJ2-5	TGTGCCAGCAGGCCCGGGGCGGGAGGGTTTATAGAGACCCAGTACTTC	CASRPGAGGFIETQYF
15	TRBV15	few	-	TRBJ2-1	TGTGCCACCAGCAGAGATAAGGCCGTAACCAATGAGCAGTTCTTC	CATSRDKAVTNEQFF
15	TRBV4-1	few	-	TRBJ1-1	TGCGCCAGCAGTTCAACTCCTACAGGGACGCGGGAAGCTTTCTTT	CASSSTPTGTREAFF
11	TRBV6-1	-	-	TRBJ1-1	TGTGCCATCGTCGGTAGCACTGAAGCTTTCTTT	CAIVGSTEAFF
14	TRBV20-1	-	TRBD2	TRBJ2-1	TGCAGTGCTAGACCTAGCGGGGCCTACAATGAGCAGTTCTTC	CSARPSGAYNEQFF
15	TRBV20-1	-	-	TRBJ1-6	TGCAGTGCTAGTTGGTTCCGGGATAGTGATTCACCCCTCCACTTT	CSASWFRDSDSPLHF
16	TRBV4-2	-	-	TRBJ2-5	TGTGCCAGCAGCCAAGCAGTAGGGGGAAGCCGAGAGACCCAGTACTTC	CASSQAVGGSRETQYF
15	TRBV10-2	few	-	TRBJ2-3	TGCGCCAGCAGTGAGAGTCACAGGGCGACAGATACGCAGTATTTT	CASSESHRATDTQYF
17	TRBV7-2	few	TRBD2	TRBJ2-4	TGTGCCAGCAGCTTAGGGATAGCGGGGCTAGCCAAAAACATTCAGTACTTC	CASSLGIAGLAKNIQYF
16	TRBV28	many	TRBD2	TRBJ2-1	TGTGCCAGCAGTTTAGGGTGGACTAGCGGGAGGGGGGAGCAGTTCTTC	CASSLGWTSGRGEQFF
13	TRBV20-1	many	-	TRBJ2-1	TGCAGTGCTAGGGACTACGGCAACAATGAGCAGTTCTTC	CSARDYGNNEQFF
16	TRBV3-1	many	-	TRBJ2-5	TGTGCCAGCAGCCAACCCAGGGGAATGGCGGAAGAGACCCAGTACTTC	CASSQPRGMAEETQYF
15	TRBV20-1	few	-	TRBJ2-1	TGCAGTGCTAGAGGGTTAGGGCACGCCTACAATGAGCAGTTCTTC	CSARGLGHAYNEQFF
14	TRBV20-1	-	-	TRBJ1-2	TGCAGTGCTACAACAGCCCATCCTAACTATGGCTACACCTTC	CSATTAHPNYGYTF
15	TRBV6-5	-	-	TRBJ2-3	TGTGCCAGCAGTTACTCGAGTCGCCAAACAGATACGCAGTATTTT	CASSYSSRQTDTQYF
14	TRBV3-1	many	-	TRBJ1-6	TGTGCCAGCAGCCAGGACGGAAAGGGATCACCCCTCCACTTT	CASSQDGKGSPLHF
14	TRBV20-1	-	-	TRBJ2-3	TGCAGTGCGTATCCGACTCGACTCACAGATACGCAGTATTTT	CSAYPTRLTDTQYF
11	TRBV5-6	-	-	TRBJ2-7	TGTGCCAGCACCGGACAGTACGAGCAGTACTTC	CASTGQYEQYF
14	TRBV20-1	-	TRBD1	TRBJ2-3	TGCAGTGCTAGTCAAGGGGGCTACACAGATACGCAGTATTTT	CSASQGGYTDTQYF
20	TRBV5-6	-	TRBD2	TRBJ2-5	TGTGCCAGTAGAAGAGATCACGGGACTAGTACACATGGGGCAGAAGAGACCCAGTACTTC	CASRRDHGTSTHGAEETQYF
11	TRBV28	-	-	TRBJ1-1	TGTGCCAGCAGTATAACAGGGCTGGCTTTCTTT	CASSITGLAFF
13	TRBV24-1	few	-	TRBJ2-1	TGTGCCACCAGTGGTCCCCTTATGAATGAGCAGTTCTTC	CATSGPLMNEQFF
16	TRBV7-2	-	-	TRBJ2-5	TGTGCCAGCAGCTTCCGTGGGGCAGGGGGGAAAGAGACCCAGTACTTC	CASSFRGAGGKETQYF
12	TRBV3-1	-	-	TRBJ2-1	TGTGCCAGCAGCAATAAACCGAATGAGCAGTTCTTC	CASSNKPNEQFF
15	TRBV20-1	few	TRBD2	TRBJ2-1	TGCAGTGCTGTACCGGGACTAGCGGCTTACAATGAGCAGTTCTTC	CSAVPGLAAYNEQFF
15	TRBV9	few	-	TRBJ1-2	TGTGCCAGCAGCGCGGGGGTGGGCTCCAACTATGGCTACACCTTC	CASSAGVGSNYGYTF
12	TRBV29-1	few	-	TRBJ1-4	TGCAGCGCCGAAGATAGGGGAGAAAAACTGTTTTTT	CSAEDRGEKLFF
14	TRBV7-9	-	-	TRBJ2-5	TGTGCCAGCTATAGACAGGGAGGAGGAGAGACCCAGTACTTC	CASYRQGGGETQYF
15	TRBV14	few	-	TRBJ2-1	TGTGCCAGCAGCCAAGTAACGGGACGGGCCAATGAGCAGTTCTTC	CASSQVTGRANEQFF
15	TRBV7-2	few	TRBD2	TRBJ2-1	TGTGCCAGCACACTGGGTAGCGGGAGGTACAATGAGCAGTTCTTC	CASTLGSGRYNEQFF
14	TRBV29-1	-	-	TRBJ2-2	TGCAGCGTTGATAAGAGACCTAACACCGGGGAGCCGTTTTTT	CSVDKRPNTGEPFF
15	TRBV5-6	-	TRBD1	TRBJ1-2	TGTGCCAGCAGCCGTATTACAGGGGCCGGCTATGGCTACACCTTC	CASSRITGAGYGYTF
14	TRBV7-2	-	TRBD1	TRBJ2-4	TGTGCCAGCAGCCCCGGGACAGGGACGAACATTCAGTACTTC	CASSPGTGTNIQYF
16	TRBV6-5	few	-	TRBJ2-3	TGTGCCAGCAGTTCGGGACTGGGCCCTAGTACAGATACGCAGTATTTT	CASSSGLGPSTDTQYF
14	TRBV7-2	-	-	TRBJ2-3	TGTGCCAGCAGCTTAGTACCCGGCACAGATACGCAGTATTTT	CASSLVPGTDTQYF
15	TRBV20-1	few	TRBD1	TRBJ1-5	TGCAGTGCGAATCCCGGGACAGGTACGGGGGAGCCCCAGCATTTT	CSANPGTGTGEPQHF
15	TRBV7-3	-	-	TRBJ2-6	TGTGCCAGCAGTCTAGGTGGCTCTGGGTCCAACGTCCTGACTTTC	CASSLGGSGSNVLTF
17	TRBV7-3	-	-	TRBJ1-6	TGTGCCAGCCACCGGACACATCTAATTGGGCTTAACTCACCCCTCCACTTT	CASHRTHLIGLNSPLHF
16	TRBV15	few	-	TRBJ1-3	TGTGCCACCAGCAGAGATCCAGGAGCCTCTGGAAACACCATATATTTT	CATSRDPGASGNTIYF
14	TRBV7-9	few	TRBD2	TRBJ2-7	TGTGCCAGCCGGGCCGGGGGGGCGAGATACGAGCAGTACTTC	CASRAGGARYEQYF
15	TRBV25-1	few	-	TRBJ2-4	TGTGCCAGCAGTGAACCCGGTTGGGGCAAAAACATTCAGTACTTC	CASSEPGWGKNIQYF
15	TRBV7-3	-	-	TRBJ2-5	TGTGCCAGCAGCTCAAATGGGGGGCCCTACAAGACCCAGTACTTC	CASSSNGGPYKTQYF
14	TRBV12-3/TRBV12-4	-	-	TRBJ1-2	TGTGCCAGCATAAGCTCAGGGGTTTCCTATGGCTACACCTTC	CASISSGVSYGYTF
15	TRBV27	few	-	TRBJ1-1	TGTGCCAGCAGTTCGTCCGGGACTCGGAGGACTGAAGCTTTCTTT	CASSSSGTRRTEAFF
16	TRBV5-5	-	TRBD1	TRBJ1-2	TGTGCCAGCAGCGACTACAGGGGGCTCTCGGGCTATGGCTACACCTTC	CASSDYRGLSGYGYTF